The source of this T cell receptor (beta chain) is a study of metastatic and nonmetastatic thyroid tumors. Study-wide background: Peripheral blood and tumor or nodule samples from malignant and benign thyroid patients were compared.

CDR1 and CDR2 (germline): SGHRS, YFSETQ. This CDR3 is built from 15 residues. Trimming took 0 bases from V and 2 from J; bases not matched to a gene: 1. This clone was counted once. Its cognate antigen is unknown. Study observations and caveats: Malignant tumors reportedly showed significantly higher TCR beta diversity than benign nodules in both blood and tumor.

Original handling: To classify distant metastasis in papillary thyroid cancer, a model was built from CDR3 differences across clinicopathological groups. TCRdb recomputed clones from the PCR reads via MiXCR. TCRdb's processing, not the study's, gives the V and J calls here. The sample has around 34,000 clones; roughly a fifth are singletons. The entire patient cohort was treatment-naive prior to thyroid surgery. The V call is TRBV5-1, the J call TRBJ2-1, with TRBD1 matching over 8 bases. The sequencing sample was made of blood. This TCR was recovered from a female donor with papillary thyroid cancer or a benign thyroid nodule (not recorded which). Some clones in this sample may be carry-over from other donors' samples. Here the CDR3 DNA reads TGCGCCAGCAGCTTGGCCAGGGGGCCCTACAATGAGCAGTTCTTC. This encodes CASSLARGPYNEQFF.